This T cell receptor beta chain was identified in a study of PD-L1 blockade in urothelial cancer. Across the study: Atezolizumab therapy began for patients in the mid-2010s, dosed at 1,200 mg intravenously every 3 weeks. Blood gave a median roughly 140,000 T cells.

This CDR3 region has 13 residues. Trimming pared 0 bases from V and 5 bases from J, leaving 10 bases between. Looked up from germline, CDR1 is GTSNPN and CDR2 is SVGIG (reference sequence). Here immunoSEQ multiplex PCR was the method, and the copy in TCRdb shows in-frame clones only, minus some. The sample carries roughly 100,000 clones, about 85% recorded once. This chain joins TRBV30 and TRBJ2-5; the D is unclear. The sequenced sample was PBMCs, obtained around atezolizumab (anti-PD-L1) treatment. The sequence came from a man aged 50 or older with urothelial cancer. Here the CDR3 DNA reads TGTGCCTGGAGTGTAGGCAGCGTCGAGACCCAGTACTTC. Translated: CAWSVGSVETQYF.